A selection of T cell receptor beta chains follows, all from one sample in a study of response to subunit inactivated influenza vaccine. TCRdb called the RT-PCR reads again in MiXCR, with one record for every CDR3 protein. The sample includes fewer than 600,000 distinct CDR3 sequences, under 8.5% of them seen just once. The sequencing used PBMCs from blood, collected around 25 months after vaccination. Source of these receptors: a man aged 50 to 69 who received an inactivated influenza vaccine. CDR3s include the opening cysteine and the closing phenylalanine or tryptophan. A D gene is named only where the DNA matches it firmly. Only part of the rows carry a size: once, few, many, or a class if the clone is expanded.

V	D	J	size	CDR3	DNA
TRBV2	TRBD2	TRBJ2-5	-	CASRVTSGTPQETQYF	TGTGCCAGCAGGGTGACTAGCGGGACACCACAAGAGACCCAGTACTTC
TRBV4-1	-	TRBJ2-1	few	CASNELPEILSSYNEQFF	TGCGCCAGCAACGAACTACCTGAAATCTTGAGCTCCTACAATGAGCAGTTCTTC
TRBV4-1	TRBD1	TRBJ2-4	few	CASSPGGGNIQYF	TGCGCCAGCAGCCCAGGGGGCGGAAACATTCAGTACTTC
TRBV7-2	TRBD2	TRBJ2-7	-	CASSSFPGTSRGSEQYF	TGTGCCAGCAGCTCCTTCCCGGGGACTAGCCGGGGCTCCGAGCAGTACTTC
TRBV18	-	TRBJ2-5	-	CASSPSNQETQYF	TGTGCCAGCTCACCAAGTAACCAAGAGACCCAGTACTTC
TRBV4-3	TRBD2	TRBJ2-4	-	CASSPQRGKLAKNIQYF	TGCGCCAGCAGCCCACAGCGGGGTAAATTAGCCAAAAACATTCAGTACTTC
TRBV7-8	-	TRBJ2-1	few	CASSADLGSYNEQFF	TGTGCCAGCAGCGCGGACCTCGGCTCCTACAATGAGCAGTTCTTC
TRBV5-1	-	TRBJ2-5	many	CASSFDGKQETQYF	TGCGCCAGCAGCTTCGATGGAAAACAAGAGACCCAGTACTTC
TRBV24-1	-	TRBJ2-1	-	CATSEGNRGGNEQFF	TGTGCCACCAGTGAGGGAAACAGGGGAGGAAATGAGCAGTTCTTC
TRBV29-1	-	TRBJ2-1	few	CSVEEVGVNEQFF	TGCAGCGTTGAAGAGGTAGGGGTGAATGAGCAGTTCTTC
TRBV7-2	-	TRBJ2-7	once	CVSSLPGPIYEQYF	TGTGTCAGCAGCCTACCGGGACCGATCTACGAGCAGTACTTC
TRBV11-2	-	TRBJ2-1	many	CASSYTAGSYNEQFF	TGTGCCAGCAGCTACACTGCGGGCTCCTACAATGAGCAGTTCTTC
TRBV5-1	-	TRBJ1-1	few	CASSGQQVGTEAFF	TGCGCCAGCAGCGGACAGCAAGTCGGCACTGAAGCTTTCTTT
TRBV7-2	-	TRBJ2-7	few	CASSSTSWEQYF	TGTGCCAGCAGCTCGACTAGTTGGGAGCAGTACTTC
TRBV6-1	-	TRBJ2-1	-	CASRITILSYNEQFF	TGTGCCAGCAGAATAACAATCCTGTCTTACAATGAGCAGTTCTTC
TRBV7-9	-	TRBJ2-1	-	CASSPGGESRFF	TGTGCCAGCAGCCCCGGAGGGGAGAGCAGGTTCTTC
TRBV12-3/TRBV12-4	-	TRBJ2-1	few	CASGQRSLDEQFF	TGTGCCAGCGGGCAACGCTCCCTCGATGAGCAGTTCTTC
TRBV29-1	TRBD1	TRBJ1-1	many	CSVGTGRNTEAFF	TGCAGCGTGGGGACAGGGAGGAACACTGAAGCTTTCTTT
TRBV5-4	TRBD2	TRBJ2-3	many	CASRGGTSGGEHTQYF	TGTGCCAGCAGGGGTGGGACTAGCGGGGGGGAACATACGCAGTATTTT
TRBV20-1	-	TRBJ2-3	few	CSVQGRRGTDTQYF	TGCAGTGTGCAGGGTCGGAGGGGCACAGATACGCAGTATTTT
TRBV7-8	TRBD1	TRBJ1-1	few	CASSLVGGTGHMNTEAFF	TGTGCCAGCAGCTTAGTTGGCGGGACAGGGCACATGAACACTGAAGCTTTCTTT
TRBV12-3/TRBV12-4	-	TRBJ1-4	few	CASSLGPPNEKLFF	TGTGCCAGCAGTTTGGGGCCTCCTAATGAAAAACTGTTTTTT
TRBV20-1	-	TRBJ2-5	-	CSAPGQQETQYF	TGCAGTGCCCCCGGACAGCAAGAGACCCAGTACTTC
TRBV11-2	-	TRBJ2-1	few	CASSHRDWATFPYKADEQFF	TGTGCCAGCAGCCACCGGGACTGGGCCACATTCCCCTACAAAGCGGATGAGCAGTTCTTC
TRBV6-5	-	TRBJ2-1	-	CASSYRVSFEQYEQFF	TGTGCCAGCAGTTACAGGGTTAGCTTTGAGCAATATGAGCAGTTCTTC
TRBV29-1	TRBD2	TRBJ2-3	many	CSVEIGGATDTQYF	TGCAGCGTTGAGATCGGGGGGGCCACAGATACGCAGTATTTT
TRBV5-1	-	TRBJ2-1	few	CASSLSIGSHEQFF	TGCGCCAGCAGCTTATCGATTGGGTCGCATGAGCAGTTCTTC
TRBV12-3/TRBV12-4	TRBD1	TRBJ2-5	many	CASSQGTASYF	TGTGCCAGCAGCCAGGGGACAGCCTCATACTTC
TRBV20-1	-	TRBJ2-5	-	CSARDTRGTYMETQYF	TGCAGTGCTAGAGATACCCGCGGGACTTATATGGAGACCCAGTACTTC
TRBV12-3/TRBV12-4	-	TRBJ2-2	few	CASSHREAGELFF	TGTGCCAGCAGTCACAGGGAGGCCGGGGAGCTGTTTTTT
TRBV20-1	TRBD2	TRBJ2-3	-	CSARAPSGASTDTQYF	TGCAGTGCTAGAGCTCCTAGCGGGGCTAGCACAGATACGCAGTATTTT
TRBV23-1	-	TRBJ2-5	few	CASSQSVGRQETQYF	TGCGCCAGCAGTCAATCAGTTGGGCGGCAAGAGACCCAGTACTTC
TRBV4-3	-	TRBJ2-3	many	CASSPKAGAYTDTQYF	TGCGCCAGCAGCCCGAAGGCCGGGGCCTACACAGATACGCAGTATTTT